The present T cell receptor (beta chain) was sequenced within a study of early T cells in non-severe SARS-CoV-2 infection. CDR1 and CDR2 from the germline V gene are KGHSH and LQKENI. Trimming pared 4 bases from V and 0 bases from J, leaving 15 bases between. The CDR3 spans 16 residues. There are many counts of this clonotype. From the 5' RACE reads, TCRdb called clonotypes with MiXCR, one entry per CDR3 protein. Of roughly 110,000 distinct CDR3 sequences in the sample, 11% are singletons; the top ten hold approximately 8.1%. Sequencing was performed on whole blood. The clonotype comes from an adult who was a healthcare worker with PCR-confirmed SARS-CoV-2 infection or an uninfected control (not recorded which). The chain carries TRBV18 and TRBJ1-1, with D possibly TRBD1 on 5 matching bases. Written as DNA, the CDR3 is TGTGCCAGCTCACTCGCGCAACCAGGGATGAACACTGAAGCTTTCTTT. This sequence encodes CASSLAQPGMNTEAFF.